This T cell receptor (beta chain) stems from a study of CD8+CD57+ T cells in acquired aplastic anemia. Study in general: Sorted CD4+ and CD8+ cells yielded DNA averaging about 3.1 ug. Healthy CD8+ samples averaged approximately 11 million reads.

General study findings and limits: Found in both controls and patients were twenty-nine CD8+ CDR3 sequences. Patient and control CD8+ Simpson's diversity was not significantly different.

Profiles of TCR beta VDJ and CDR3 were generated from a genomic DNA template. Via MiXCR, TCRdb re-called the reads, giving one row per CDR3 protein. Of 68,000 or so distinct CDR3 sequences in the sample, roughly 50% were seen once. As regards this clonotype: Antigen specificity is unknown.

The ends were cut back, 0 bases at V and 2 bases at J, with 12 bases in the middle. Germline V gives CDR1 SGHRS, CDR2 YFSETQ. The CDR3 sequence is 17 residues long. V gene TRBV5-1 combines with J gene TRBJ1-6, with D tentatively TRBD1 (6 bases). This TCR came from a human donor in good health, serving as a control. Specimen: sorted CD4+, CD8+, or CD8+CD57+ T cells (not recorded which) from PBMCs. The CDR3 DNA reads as TGCGCCAGCAGCTTGGGGACAGCTATTGCCTATAATTCACCCCTCCACTTT. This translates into CASSLGTAIAYNSPLHF.